This TCR beta chain was sequenced for a study of shared clonotypes between healthy human individuals. CDR1 SGDLS and CDR2 YYNGEE come from the germline V gene. CDR3 length: 15 amino acids. Unmatched junction bases numbered 10, after V lost 2 bases and J lost 7 bases. Sequenced by immunoSEQ multiplex PCR; TCRdb stores in-frame clones only, minus some. The data show more than 400,000 clones, 95% to 97% seen once. Specimen: naive CD4+ T cells sorted from blood. Subset meaning: CD45RA+ positively selected. The V call is TRBV9, the J call TRBJ2-7, with 9 bases matching TRBD1. The receptor was isolated from a woman in her 30s in good health. The CDR3 region is CASSVTGTGLREQYF. DNA for the CDR3: TGTGCCAGCAGCGTGACCGGGACAGGGCTGAGGGAGCAGTACTTC.